This T cell receptor beta chain was retrieved from a study of blood T cell repertoires in COVID-19. The CDR3 has 16 amino acids. Germline assignment: CDR1 LGHNA and CDR2 YSLEER. Trimming removed 4 bases at V and 1 base at J, with 15 bases between. The data were produced by immunoSEQ multiplex PCR, yet TCRdb's version contains in-frame clones alone and is incomplete. The sample has around 42,000 clones; 70% to 90% are singletons. The clonotype comes from a man between 65 and 79 years old with acute or convalescent COVID-19. The chain is built from TRBV4-3 and TRBJ2-3; D is perhaps TRBD1 (6 bases). The sample comprised peripheral blood. CDR3 residues: CASSPIGEGGTDTQYF. CDR3 in DNA: TGCGCCAGCAGCCCCATTGGCGAGGGGGGCACAGATACGCAGTATTTT.